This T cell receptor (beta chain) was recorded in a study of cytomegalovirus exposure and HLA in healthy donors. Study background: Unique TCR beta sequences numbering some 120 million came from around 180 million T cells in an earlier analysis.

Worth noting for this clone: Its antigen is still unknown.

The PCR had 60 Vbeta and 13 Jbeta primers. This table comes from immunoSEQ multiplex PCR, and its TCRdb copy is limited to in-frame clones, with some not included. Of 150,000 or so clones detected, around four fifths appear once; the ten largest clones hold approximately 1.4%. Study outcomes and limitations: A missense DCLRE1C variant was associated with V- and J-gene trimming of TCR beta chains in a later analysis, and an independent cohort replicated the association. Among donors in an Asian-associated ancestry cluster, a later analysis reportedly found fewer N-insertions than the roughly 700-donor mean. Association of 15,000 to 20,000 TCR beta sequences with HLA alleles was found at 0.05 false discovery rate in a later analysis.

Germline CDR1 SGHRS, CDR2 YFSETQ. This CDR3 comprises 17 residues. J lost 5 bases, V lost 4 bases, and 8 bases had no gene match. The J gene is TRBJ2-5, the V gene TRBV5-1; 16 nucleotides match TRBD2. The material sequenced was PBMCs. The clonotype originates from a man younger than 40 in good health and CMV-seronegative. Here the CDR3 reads CASSPGLAGGLGETQYF. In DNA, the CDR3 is TGCGCCAGCAGCCCGGGACTAGCGGGAGGGCTGGGGGAGACCCAGTACTTC.